These 7 T cell receptor beta chains were all obtained from the same sample, sequenced in a study of HIV-infected children after antiretroviral therapy interruption. As to treatment: PENTA 11 planned treatment interruption arm or continuous ART arm. RNA-based 3' RACE libraries used unique molecular identifiers. TCRdb fed the 3' RACE reads into MiXCR, producing one record per CDR3 protein. The sample includes 70,000 to 90,000 distinct CDR3 sequences, 5.5% to 8.5% of them seen just once. The sequencing used CD45RA+ CD4+ T cells from PBMCs, pooled from several time points, collected from a donor given antiretroviral therapy, either interrupted or continuous. Sample subset: naive CD4+ CD45RA+ CD45RO- T cells. These receptors were obtained from a pool of human donors with HIV.

This clonotype was counted only a few times. This chain links TRBV12-3 or TRBV12-4 with TRBJ2-6; perhaps TRBD2 as D (5 bases). V gave up 2 bases and J gave up 0 bases, with 17 bases separating them. The CDR3 has 19 amino acids. The CDR3 DNA reads TGTGCCAGCAGTTTACGGCAGGACTCAATCAACTCTGGGGCCAACGTCCTGACTTTC. This translates into CASSLRQDSINSGANVLTF.

This clonotype came up many times. The V gene is TRBV10-3, the J gene TRBJ1-2; D is perhaps TRBD1 (5 bases). CDR3 length equals 12 residues. The V and J ends lost 0 bases and 12 bases respectively, with 11 bases between them. Germline V gene data show CDR1 as ENHRY and CDR2 as SYGVKD. The CDR3 DNA reads TGTGCCATCAGTGAGTCGAGGGGAGAGAACACCTTC. Its translation is CAISESRGENTF.

This clonotype was observed many times. The chain links TRBV12-3 or TRBV12-4 to TRBJ2-1, with 11 bases fitting TRBD2. V was clipped by 6 bases and J by 3 bases; unmatched bases: 7. The CDR3 length is 16 residues. In nucleotides, the CDR3 is TGTGCCAGCAGGGACAGACTAGCGGGGAACTACAATGAGCAGTTCTTC. Its protein product is CASRDRLAGNYNEQFF.

Many counts were recorded for this clonotype. The CDR3 sequence is CASSSQTGVETDTQYF. CDR3 DNA sequence: TGTGCCAGCAGTTCCCAGACAGGGGTTGAAACAGATACGCAGTATTTT. V is TRBV12-3 or TRBV12-4 and J is TRBJ2-3; 8 bases agree with TRBD1. Trimming took 4 bases from V and 3 from J; bases not matched to a gene: 9. The CDR3 length is 16 residues.

This clonotype was picked up many times. This chain links TRBV18 with TRBJ1-1, with D unclear. The CDR3 covers 16 residues. The germline V and J ends were trimmed by 0 bases and 2 bases, with 13 bases remaining between them. Germline CDR1 and CDR2: KGHSH and LQKENI. CDR3 DNA: TGTGCCAGCTCACCACCGTTTCAACACTTTAACACTGAAGCTTTCTTT. It translates to CASSPPFQHFNTEAFF. Combining the CDR3 with reference TRBV18 and TRBJ1-1 gives the whole variable domain NAGVMQNPRHLVRRRGQEARLRCSPMKGHSHVYWYRQLPEEGLKFMVYLQKENIIDESGMPKERFSAEFPKEGPSILRIQQVVRGDSAAYFCASSPPFQHFNTEAFFGQGTRLTVV.

This clonotype was seen a few times. The chain is built from TRBV25-1 and TRBJ2-4; TRBD1 agrees at 9 bases. The V and J ends lost 3 bases and 7 bases, in that order; junction bases with no gene match: 4. CDR1 is MGHDK and CDR2 is SYGVNS in the germline V gene. This CDR3 spans 14 amino acids. The CDR3 sequence: CASSEPGTGNIQYF. The CDR3 nucleotides read TGTGCCAGCAGTGAGCCCGGGACAGGGAACATTCAGTACTTC.

The table lists this clonotype with many counts. This sequence joins TRBV29-1 and TRBJ1-2, with D possibly being TRBD1 (5 bases). The CDR3 is made up of 13 amino acids. V was pared by 5 bases and J by 6 bases, with 16 bases between. Germline V lookup: CDR1 SQVTM, CDR2 ANQGSEA. DNA of the CDR3: TGCAGCGTTAGACGACTGGGGGTGCATGGCTACACCTTC. Its protein is CSVRRLGVHGYTF.